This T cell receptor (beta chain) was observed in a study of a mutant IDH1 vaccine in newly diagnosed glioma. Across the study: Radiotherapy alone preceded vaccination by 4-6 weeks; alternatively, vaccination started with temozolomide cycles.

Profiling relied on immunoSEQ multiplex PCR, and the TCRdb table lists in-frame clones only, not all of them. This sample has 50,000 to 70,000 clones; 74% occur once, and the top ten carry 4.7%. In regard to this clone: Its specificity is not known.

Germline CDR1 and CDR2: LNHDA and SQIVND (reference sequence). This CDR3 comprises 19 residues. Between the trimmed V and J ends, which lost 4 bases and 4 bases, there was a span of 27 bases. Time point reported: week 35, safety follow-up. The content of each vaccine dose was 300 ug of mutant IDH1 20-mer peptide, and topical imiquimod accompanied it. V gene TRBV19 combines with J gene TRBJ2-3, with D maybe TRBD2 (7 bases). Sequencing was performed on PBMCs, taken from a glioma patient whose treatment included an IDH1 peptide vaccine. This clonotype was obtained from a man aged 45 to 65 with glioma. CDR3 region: CASSKVGAGARAGADTQYF. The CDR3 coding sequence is TGTGCCAGTAGTAAGGTTGGGGCGGGGGCCCGAGCAGGCGCAGATACGCAGTATTTT.